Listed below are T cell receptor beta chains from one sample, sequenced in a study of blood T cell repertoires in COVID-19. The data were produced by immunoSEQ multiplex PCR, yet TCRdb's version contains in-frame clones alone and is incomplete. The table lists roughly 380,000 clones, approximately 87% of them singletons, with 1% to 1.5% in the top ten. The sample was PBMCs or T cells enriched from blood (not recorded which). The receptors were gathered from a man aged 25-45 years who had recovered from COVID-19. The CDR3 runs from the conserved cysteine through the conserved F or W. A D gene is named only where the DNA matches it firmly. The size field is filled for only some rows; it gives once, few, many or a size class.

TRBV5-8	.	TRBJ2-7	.	TGTGCCAGCAGCTTGGGGGAGCTTTTAAGCTCCTACGAGCAGTACTTC	CASSLGELLSSYEQYF
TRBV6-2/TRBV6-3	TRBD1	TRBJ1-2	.	TGTGCCAGCAGCCGTGACAGGGACTATGGCTACACCTTC	CASSRDRDYGYTF
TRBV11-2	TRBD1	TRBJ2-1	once	TGTGCCAGCAACTACAGGGGGAGTGAGCAGTTCTTC	CASNYRGSEQFF
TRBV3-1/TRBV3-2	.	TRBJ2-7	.	TGTGCCAGCAGCGCAGGGTCTAGGGGTCCCTCCTACGAGCAGTACTTC	CASSAGSRGPSYEQYF
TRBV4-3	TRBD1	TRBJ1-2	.	TGCGCCAGCAGCCAAGAGAGACAGGGTCCGTTCATCTACGGCTACACCTTC	CASSQERQGPFIYGYTF
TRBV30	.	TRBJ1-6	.	TGTGCCTGGAGTGTACTGCGGCCCAATTCACCCCTCCACTTT	CAWSVLRPNSPLHF
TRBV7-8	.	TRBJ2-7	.	TGTGCCAGCAGCTTTGGGGGGGAGCAGTACTTC	CASSFGGEQYF
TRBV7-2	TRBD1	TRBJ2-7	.	TGTGCCAGCAGCTCCAGACAGGGCTACTACGAGCAGTACTTC	CASSSRQGYYEQYF
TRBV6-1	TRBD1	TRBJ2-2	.	TGTGCCAGCAGTGGCACAGGGGGCGCCCACACCGGGGAGCTGTTTTTT	CASSGTGGAHTGELFF
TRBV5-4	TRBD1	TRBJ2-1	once	TGTGCCAGCAGCTTAAAGGGACAGGGGGCATTCGATGAGCAGTTCTTC	CASSLKGQGAFDEQFF
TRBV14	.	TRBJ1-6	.	TGTGCCAGCAGCCAAGATCGGTACGGTAATTCACCCCTCCACTTT	CASSQDRYGNSPLHF
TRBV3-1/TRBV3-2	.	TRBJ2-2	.	TGTGCCAGCACCCAGGGGCGGACGAACACCGGGGAGCTGTTTTTT	CASTQGRTNTGELFF
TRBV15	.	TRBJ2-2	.	TGTGCCACCAGCCAAGGGGGGGTTGGGACCGGGGAGCTGTTTTTT	CATSQGGVGTGELFF
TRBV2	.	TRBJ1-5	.	TGTGCCAGCAGTGTAGCTCCAAATCAGCCCCAGCATTTT	CASSVAPNQPQHF
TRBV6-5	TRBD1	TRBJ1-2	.	TGTGCCAGCAGTTACTCGACAGGGAGTATCTATGGCTACACCTTC	CASSYSTGSIYGYTF
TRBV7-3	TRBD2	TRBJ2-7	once	TGTGCCAGCAGCCAGAGCGGGGGCGTCTCCTACGAGCAGTACTTC	CASSQSGGVSYEQYF
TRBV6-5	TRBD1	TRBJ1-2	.	TGTGCCAGCAGTTACTTCACAGGGGGCTATGGCTACACCTTC	CASSYFTGGYGYTF
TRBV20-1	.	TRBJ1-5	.	TGCAGTGCCTCAGGGTCCGGACCCCAGCATTTT	CSASGSGPQHF
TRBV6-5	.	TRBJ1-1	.	TGTGCCAGCAGTTACTGGGGCGGCGGGGTGAACACTGAAGCTTTCTTT	CASSYWGGGVNTEAFF
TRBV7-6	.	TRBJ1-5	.	TGTGCCAGCTCAAATAGCAATCAGCCCCAGCATTTT	CASSNSNQPQHF
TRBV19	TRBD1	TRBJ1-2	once	TGTGCCACTAGGCCCTCAGGGGGGAACTATGGCTACACCTTC	CATRPSGGNYGYTF
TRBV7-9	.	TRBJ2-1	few	TGTGCCAGCAGCTCTCCCGAGACTAGCTACAATGAGCAGTTCTTC	CASSSPETSYNEQFF
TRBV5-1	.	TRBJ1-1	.	TGCGCCAGCAGCTTGTCCGGGGGGGCGGACACTGAAGCTTTCTTT	CASSLSGGADTEAFF
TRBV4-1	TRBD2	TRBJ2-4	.	TGCGCCAGCACCCCTATCGGGACTAGCGGGGGCCTAGCCAAAAACATTCAGTACTTC	CASTPIGTSGGLAKNIQYF
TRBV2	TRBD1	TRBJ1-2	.	TGTGCCAGCAGTCGAGACAGGGATGGCTACACCTTC	CASSRDRDGYTF
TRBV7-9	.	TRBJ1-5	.	TGTGCCAGCACCACCACTGGAGATCAGCCCCAGCATTTT	CASTTTGDQPQHF
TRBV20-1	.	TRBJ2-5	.	TGCAGTGCTAGAGTCAGAGAGACCCAGTACTTC	CSARVRETQYF
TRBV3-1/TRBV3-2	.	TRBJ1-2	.	TGTGCCAGCAGCCCGCGGGGGGGGGCGGGCTATGGCTACACCTTC	CASSPRGGAGYGYTF
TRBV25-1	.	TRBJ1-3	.	TGTGCCAGCAGTGAATATAAGACAGCTACCTCTGGAAACACCATATATTTT	CASSEYKTATSGNTIYF
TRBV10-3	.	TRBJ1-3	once	TGTGCCATCAGTGAGTCTGGAGGGACTGGAAACACCATATATTTT	CAISESGGTGNTIYF
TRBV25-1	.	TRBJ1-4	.	TGTGCCAGCAGTGAACGTGCAACTAATGAAAAACTGTTTTTT	CASSERATNEKLFF
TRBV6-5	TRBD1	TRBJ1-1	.	TGTGCCAGCAGCCTGGGGGGACAGGGGATGGAAGCTTTCTTT	CASSLGGQGMEAFF
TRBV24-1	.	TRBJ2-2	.	TGTGCCACCAGTGTTGAAGGGAGCGGGGAGCTGTTTTTT	CATSVEGSGELFF
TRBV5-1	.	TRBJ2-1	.	TGCGCCAGCAGCACCCCTACAGCAGATGAGCAGTTCTTC	CASSTPTADEQFF
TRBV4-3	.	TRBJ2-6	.	TGCGCCAGCAGCCAAGCTAGGTACTCTGGGGCCAACGTCCTGACTTTC	CASSQARYSGANVLTF
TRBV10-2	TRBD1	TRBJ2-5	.	TGCGCCAGCAGCAGGGGGCATGGAGAGACCCAGTACTTC	CASSRGHGETQYF
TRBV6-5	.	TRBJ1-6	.	TGTGCCAGCAGTTACGATAGGGGCGGTTCACCCCTCCACTTT	CASSYDRGGSPLHF
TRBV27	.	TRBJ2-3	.	TGTGCCAGCAGTTTAGGGGACAAGACAGATACGCAGTATTTT	CASSLGDKTDTQYF
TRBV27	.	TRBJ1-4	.	TGTGCCAGCAGTTCCCCAGGGTCGCCTGCGACGCATGAAAAACTGTTTTTT	CASSSPGSPATHEKLFF
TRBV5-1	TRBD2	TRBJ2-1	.	TGCGCCAGCAGCTTGGGTTCTTACCTCGGGCTAGCGGTCTACAATGAGCAGTTCTTC	CASSLGSYLGLAVYNEQFF
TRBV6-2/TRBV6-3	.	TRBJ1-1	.	TGTGCCAGCAGTTACACGAGGGGACTGCTGAACACTGAAGCTTTCTTT	CASSYTRGLLNTEAFF
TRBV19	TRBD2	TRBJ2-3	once	TGTGCCAGTAGTATAAGGCGGGGGGAGTTAGATACGCAGTATTTT	CASSIRRGELDTQYF
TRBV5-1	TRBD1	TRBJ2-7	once	TGCGCCAGCAGCCCTGGGACAGACAGGCACGAGCAGTACTTC	CASSPGTDRHEQYF
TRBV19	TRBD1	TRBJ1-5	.	TGTGCCACAAGGGCCGGGACAGACCGCAATCAGCCCCAGCATTTT	CATRAGTDRNQPQHF
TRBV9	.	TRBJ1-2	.	TGTGCCAGCAGCGTAGGAGCCGGGAATCAGGACTATGGCTACACCTTC	CASSVGAGNQDYGYTF
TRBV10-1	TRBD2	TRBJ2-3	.	TGCGCCAGCAGTGGACTAGCGGGGTCGAAAGATACGCAGTATTTT	CASSGLAGSKDTQYF
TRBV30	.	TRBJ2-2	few	TGTGCCTGGAGTCTGGGGCAGCACACCGGGGAGCTGTTTTTT	CAWSLGQHTGELFF
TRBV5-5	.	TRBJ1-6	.	TGTGCCAGCAGTGGATCCGGGGGTAATTCACCCCTCCACTTT	CASSGSGGNSPLHF
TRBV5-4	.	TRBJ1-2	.	TGTGCCCTAGCTTTAGGCGGGACTAGCTATGGCTACACCTTC	CALALGGTSYGYTF
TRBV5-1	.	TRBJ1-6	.	TGCGCCAGCAGCTTGGGCGATAGCTCCTATAATTCACCCCTCCACTTT	CASSLGDSSYNSPLHF
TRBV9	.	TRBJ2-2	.	TGTGCCAGCAGCGGTGGGGGGACCGGGGAGCTGTTTTTT	CASSGGGTGELFF
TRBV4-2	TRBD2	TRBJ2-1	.	TGTGCCAGCAGCCAGGGGACTAGCGGGGGCCTCCTTTACAATGAGCAGTTCTTC	CASSQGTSGGLLYNEQFF
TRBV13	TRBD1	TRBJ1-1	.	TGTGCCAGCAGCCGAAGGACAGGGGGAGGAACTGAAGCTTTCTTT	CASSRRTGGGTEAFF
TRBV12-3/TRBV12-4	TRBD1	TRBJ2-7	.	TGTGCCAGCAGGACAGGGGGCGTTTACGAGCAGTACTTC	CASRTGGVYEQYF
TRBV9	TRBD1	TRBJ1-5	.	TGTGCCAGCAGCGCGGGACAGTCAAATCAGCCCCAGCATTTT	CASSAGQSNQPQHF